Shown below are 15 T cell receptor beta chains from a single sample sequenced in a study of siplizumab effects on memory and regulatory T cells (dated by TCRdb to about 2019). Receptor libraries were prepared by the immunoSEQ multiplex PCR assay. As stored in TCRdb, this immuneACCESS dataset retains in-frame rearrangements with V and J assigned. A fraction of the clones does not appear; measured against another copy, unresolved V genes explain less than half of the discrepancy, and the remainder lacks a known reason. The sample profile shows approximately 75,000 clones; 93% of them were found once. The biggest ten clones account for less than 5.5% of the sample. The sequenced material came from CD8+ T cells sorted from blood. These receptors came from a human donor in good health.

This chain uses TRBV19 with TRBJ2-1; maybe TRBD1 (5 bases). Per germline, CDR1 LNHDA and CDR2 SQIVND (reference sequence). The V and J ends lost 5 bases and 6 bases respectively, with 11 bases between them. CDR3 length: 13 amino acids. The CDR3 protein is CASSDDSFNEQFF. The CDR3 nucleotides read TGTGCCAGTAGTGATGACAGCTTCAATGAGCAGTTCTTC.

The gene calls are TRBV9 and TRBJ2-3, with 12 nucleotides matching TRBD2. Germline loops: CDR1 SGDLS, CDR2 YYNGEE. J was trimmed by 7 bases and V by 0 bases; bases with no gene match: 9. The CDR3 totals 17 residues. This chain's CDR3 is CASSVELAGGLGNTQYF. In nucleotides, the CDR3 is TGTGCCAGCAGCGTAGAACTAGCGGGGGGCCTCGGAAATACGCAGTATTTT.

The V gene is TRBV9, the J gene TRBJ2-7; D is ambiguous. Germline V gene data show CDR1 as SGDLS and CDR2 as YYNGEE. This CDR3 spans 12 amino acids. V lost 4 bases and J 1 base, leaving 6 bases between the germline ends. The CDR3 sequence: CASSSPSYEQYF. CDR3 sequence (DNA): TGTGCCAGCAGCTCTCCTTCCTACGAGCAGTACTTC.

The chain is built from TRBV5-6 and TRBJ2-2; 10 bases are shared with TRBD2. The germline V gene encodes CDR1 SGHDT and CDR2 YYEEEE. The CDR3 length is 19 residues. The junction had 9 bases not matched to a gene; V was cut back by 1 base and J by 0 bases. CDR3 DNA sequence: TGTGCCAGCAGCTTGTATTGGACTAGCGGACTCACGAACACCGGGGAGCTGTTTTTT. Amino acid sequence: CASSLYWTSGLTNTGELFF.

The chain links TRBV7-6 to TRBJ2-7; D not resolved. This CDR3 has 13 residues. With 4 bases removed from V and 6 bases from J, the gap between germline ends came to 13 bases. Germline V lookup: CDR1 SGHVS, CDR2 FNYEAQ. The CDR3 DNA follows: TGTGCCAGCAGCTGGGCCCGGGCTACCGAGCAGTACTTC. Its translation: CASSWARATEQYF.

This rearrangement joins TRBV5-6 to TRBJ2-6; D remains unclear. Germline V lookup: CDR1 SGHDT, CDR2 YYEEEE. The V end lost 6 bases, the J end lost 4 bases, and 5 bases lay between the germline ends. The CDR3 is made up of 12 amino acids. The CDR3: CASTEGANVLTF. CDR3 bases: TGTGCCAGCACCGAGGGGGCCAACGTCCTGACTTTC. Using reference TRBV5-6 and TRBJ2-6 for the parts outside the CDR3, the full variable domain is DAGVTQSPTHLIKTRGQQVTLRCSPKSGHDTVSWYQQALGQGPQFIFQYYEEEERQRGNFPDRFSGHQFPNYSSELNVNALLLGDSALYLCASTEGANVLTFGAGSRLTVL.

This clone has just one count. The junction and the germline gene differ at one end; a read error may be behind it. The chain uses TRBV4-1 and TRBJ2-7; 10 nucleotides match TRBD1. CDR3 length equals 15 residues. Per the germline V gene, CDR1 is MGHRA and CDR2 is YSYEKL. CDR3 coding DNA: TGTGCCAGCAGCCAAGGACAGGGGGTATCCTACGAGCAGTACTTC. Its protein is CASSQGQGVSYEQYF.

This rearrangement joins TRBV25-1 to TRBJ1-4; 8 bases are a match to TRBD1. The V gene end was trimmed by 5 bases and the J gene end by 14 bases; junction bases not matched to a gene: 7. Germline assignment: CDR1 MGHDK and CDR2 SYGVNS. This CDR3 spans 12 amino acids. DNA of the CDR3: TGTGCCAGCAGTACCGGACAGGGAGGTCTGTTTTTT. It codes for CASSTGQGGLFF.

The J gene is TRBJ2-7, the V gene TRBV4-1; possible D gene TRBD2, 7 bases. Germline V gene data show CDR1 as MGHRA and CDR2 as YSYEKL. Trimming cost V 0 bases and J 2 bases, with 11 bases left between them. The CDR3 has 15 residues. The CDR3: CASSQDRGATYEQYF. The CDR3 nucleotides read TGCGCCAGCAGCCAAGATCGGGGGGCCACCTACGAGCAGTACTTC.

This chain uses TRBV2 with TRBJ2-1, with D possibly being TRBD1 or TRBD2 (5 bases each). CDR1 is SNHLY, CDR2 FYNNEI, per germline. Trimming took 1 base from V and 2 from J, leaving 12 bases between them. This CDR3 has 16 amino acids. Here the CDR3 DNA reads TGTGCCAGCAGTGAAGGTCCAGGGAGCACCTACAATGAGCAGTTCTTC. It translates to CASSEGPGSTYNEQFF.

V usage is TRBV6-1 and J usage is TRBJ2-5; tentatively, D is TRBD2 (5 bases). V shed 2 bases and J shed 4 bases, with 14 bases lying between them. Per germline, CDR1 MNHNS and CDR2 SASEGT. This CDR3 is 15 amino acids long. The CDR3: CASSEQASYIETQYF. The CDR3, as DNA: TGTGCCAGCAGTGAACAAGCTAGCTATATAGAGACCCAGTACTTC.

The V call is TRBV28, the J call TRBJ1-1, with D unresolved. V was cut by 3 bases and J by 6 bases, with 5 bases left in between. CDR1 is MDHEN, CDR2 SYDVKM, per germline. The CDR3 runs to 11 residues. The CDR3 protein is CASSFGAEAFF. DNA of the CDR3: TGTGCCAGCAGTTTTGGGGCTGAAGCTTTCTTT.

The rearrangement links TRBV7-8 to TRBJ2-3; 11 bases line up with TRBD2. The CDR3 runs to 16 residues. Per germline, CDR1 SGHVS and CDR2 FQNEAQ. V lost 5 bases to trimming and J lost 6 bases; unmatched junction nucleotides: 10. The CDR3 reads CASSPRLAGGGDTQYF. In nucleotides, the CDR3 is TGTGCCAGCAGCCCCCGCCTAGCGGGGGGCGGGGATACGCAGTATTTT. The full variable domain, completed using reference TRBV7-8 and TRBJ2-3, is GAGVSQSPRYKVAKRGQDVALRCDPISGHVSLFWYQQALGQGPEFLTYFQNEAQLDKSGLPSDRFFAERPEGSVSTLKIQRTQQEDSAVYLCASSPRLAGGGDTQYFGPGTRLTVL.

This chain joins TRBV19 and TRBJ2-1, with TRBD2 identical over 13 bases. The CDR3 runs 15 residues. The V gene's germline CDR1 is LNHDA and CDR2 SQIVND (reference sequence). V was pared by 3 bases and J by 5 bases, with 1 base of the junction left unmatched. CDR3 sequence reads: CASSMGLAGHNEQFF. CDR3 sequence (DNA): TGTGCCAGTAGTATGGGACTAGCGGGACACAATGAGCAGTTCTTC.

The chain has TRBV19 and TRBJ1-2; possibly TRBD1 for D (5 bases). CDR1 and CDR2 (germline): LNHDA, SQIVND (reference sequence). The CDR3 has 11 residues. The V end was cut by 9 bases, the J end by 8 bases, with 13 bases between. The CDR3 region is CASNSGGGYTF. CDR3 nucleotides: TGTGCCAGCAACTCTGGGGGAGGCTACACCTTC.